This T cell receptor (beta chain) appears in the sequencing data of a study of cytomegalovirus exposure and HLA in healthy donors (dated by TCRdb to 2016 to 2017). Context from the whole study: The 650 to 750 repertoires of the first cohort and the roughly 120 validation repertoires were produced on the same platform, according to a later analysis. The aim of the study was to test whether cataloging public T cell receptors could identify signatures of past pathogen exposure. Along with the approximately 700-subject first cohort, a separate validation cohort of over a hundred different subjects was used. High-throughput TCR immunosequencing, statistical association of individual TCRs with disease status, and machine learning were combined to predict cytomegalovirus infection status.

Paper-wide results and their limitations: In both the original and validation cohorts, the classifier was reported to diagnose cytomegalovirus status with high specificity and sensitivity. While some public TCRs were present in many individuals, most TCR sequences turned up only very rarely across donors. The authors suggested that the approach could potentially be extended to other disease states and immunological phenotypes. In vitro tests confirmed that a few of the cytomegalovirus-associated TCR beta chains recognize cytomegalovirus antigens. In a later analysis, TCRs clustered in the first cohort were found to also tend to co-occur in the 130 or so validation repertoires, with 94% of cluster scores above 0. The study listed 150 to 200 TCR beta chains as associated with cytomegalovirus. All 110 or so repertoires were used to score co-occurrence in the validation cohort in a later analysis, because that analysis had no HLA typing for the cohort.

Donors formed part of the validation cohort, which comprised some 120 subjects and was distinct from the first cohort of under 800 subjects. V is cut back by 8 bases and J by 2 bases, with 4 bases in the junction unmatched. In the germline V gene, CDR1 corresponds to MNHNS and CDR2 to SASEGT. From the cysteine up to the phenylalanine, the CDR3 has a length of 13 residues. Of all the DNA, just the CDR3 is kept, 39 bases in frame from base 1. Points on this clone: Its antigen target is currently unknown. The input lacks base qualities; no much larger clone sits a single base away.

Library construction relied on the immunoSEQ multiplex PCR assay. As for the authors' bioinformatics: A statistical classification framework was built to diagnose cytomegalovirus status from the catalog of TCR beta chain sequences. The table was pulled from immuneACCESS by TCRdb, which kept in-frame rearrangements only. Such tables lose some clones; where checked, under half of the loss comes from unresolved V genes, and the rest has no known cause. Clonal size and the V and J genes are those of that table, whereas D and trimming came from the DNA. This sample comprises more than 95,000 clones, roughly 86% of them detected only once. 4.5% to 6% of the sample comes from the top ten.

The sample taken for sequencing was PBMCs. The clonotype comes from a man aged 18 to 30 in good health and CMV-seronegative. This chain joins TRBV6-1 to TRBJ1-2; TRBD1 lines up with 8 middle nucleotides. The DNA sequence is TGTGCCAGCTCGAGGGACAGGAACTATGGCTACACCTTC. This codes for CASSRDRNYGYTF.